The T cell receptor beta chain described here comes from a study of molecular identifiers for immune sequencing clone quantification. Germline CDR1 reads SGHRS; CDR2 reads YFSETQ. V lost 0 bases and J 3 bases, leaving 10 bases between the germline ends. The CDR3 spans 14 residues. This clonotype has at least ten counts. As previously described, bulk TCR libraries were made using listed TCR primers. TCRdb called the PCR reads again in MiXCR, with one record for every CDR3 protein. The data contain over 600,000 distinct CDR3 sequences, 20% of them singletons. The rearrangement links TRBV5-1 to TRBJ2-7, with D possibly called TRBD1 or TRBD2 (5 bases each). Sequenced sample: naive CD8+ T cells from blood, with Jurkat cell RNA spiked in. Subset reported: FACS-sorted CD8+CD4-CCR7+CD45RA+ naive T cells. The sequence derives from a human donor in good health. Some libraries in this study had Jurkat cell RNA spiked in. The CDR3: CASSLVEGNYEQYF. The CDR3 region has the DNA TGCGCCAGCAGCTTGGTTGAGGGGAACTACGAGCAGTACTTC.